The 30 T cell receptor beta chains in this list originate from one sample, sequenced in a study of vaccination and CD4 T cells after COVID-19. Cultured CD4+ T cell DNA was sequenced using the Oncomine TCR Beta short-read assay. TCRdb reprocessed the PCR reads with MiXCR, giving one entry per CDR3 protein. This sample has 8,000 to 10,000 distinct CDR3 sequences; less than 40% occur once, and the top ten carry approximately 31%. The treatment is: approximately nine-day PBMC culture with coronavirus spike peptide pools or control peptides (ViraFEST assay). For these receptors, no antigen is known. Sequenced: cultured CD4+ T cells from blood. The origin of the receptors is a human donor with COVID-19.

In its sample, this clonotype was seen a few times. The chain is built from TRBV6-2 or TRBV6-3 and TRBJ2-3, with 7 bases that match TRBD1. CDR1 is MNHEY and CDR2 is SVGEGT in the germline V gene. The CDR3 runs 13 residues. After removal of 7 bases from V and 10 bases from J, the junction contained 11 bases not matched to a gene. Here the CDR3 reads CASTQGTAVPQYF. The CDR3, as DNA: TGTGCCAGCACCCAGGGGACAGCGGTTCCGCAGTATTTT.

By sample share, this clonotype is medium-sized. The rearrangement joins TRBV7-2 to TRBJ2-7; D remains ambiguous. Between the trimmed V and J ends, which lost 3 bases and 0 bases, there was a span of 9 bases. The CDR3 length is 14 residues. Germline CDR1 SGHTA, CDR2 FQGNSA. CDR3 residues: CASSFGSSSYEQYF. The CDR3 DNA is TGTGCCAGCAGCTTCGGCAGTAGCTCCTACGAGCAGTACTTC.

The rearrangement links TRBV27 to TRBJ1-2; D might be TRBD1 (6 bases). CDR3 size: 16 residues. V shed 8 bases and J shed 4 bases, with 23 bases lying between them. Germline-derived CDR1 and CDR2 are MNHEY and SMNVEV (reference sequence). The CDR3 nucleotides read TGTGCCAGCGGGGGGCAACAGGGTCGACAGATCTATGGCTACACCTTC. Translated: CASGGQQGRQIYGYTF.

The chain couples TRBV19 to TRBJ2-1; 7 positions match TRBD1. This CDR3 is built from 13 residues. V was pared by 4 bases and J by 9 bases, with 6 bases of the junction left unmatched. Germline V gene data show CDR1 as LNHDA and CDR2 as SQIVND (reference sequence). The chain's CDR3 is CASSTDRVGEQFF. The CDR3 DNA is TGTGCCAGTAGTACCGACAGGGTGGGTGAGCAGTTCTTC.

The table lists this clonotype with a few counts. This chain uses TRBV7-2 with TRBJ1-2; a possible D gene is TRBD1 (5 bases). The CDR3 length is 16 residues. The germline V and J ends were trimmed by 3 bases and 3 bases, with 17 bases remaining between them. Germline V lookup: CDR1 SGHTA, CDR2 FQGNSA. As DNA, the CDR3 is TGTGCCAGCAGCTTCGCGGGGGGGAGGAGTGACTATGGCTACACCTTC. Translating it yields CASSFAGGRSDYGYTF.

Regarding this clonotype: One end of the junction is discordant with germline, which a read error may explain. The chain's CDR3 is CASRGLAQNIQYF. CDR3 coding DNA: TGTGCCAGCCGGGGACTAGCCCAAAACATTCAGTACTTC. V usage is TRBV11-2 and J usage is TRBJ2-4; 9 nucleotides align to TRBD2. Germline lookup yields CDR1 SGHAT and CDR2 FQNNGV. This CDR3 spans 13 amino acids.

This clonotype was found a few times. The junction departs from the called germline gene at one end, perhaps through a read error. This chain connects TRBV12-3 or TRBV12-4 to TRBJ2-7; 9 bases map to TRBD2. The CDR3 length is 17 residues. The chain's CDR3 is CASSTRGGGTRGYGQYF. DNA of the CDR3: TGTGCCAGCAGCACTCGCGGGGGGGGAACCCGGGGATACGGGCAGTACTTC.

This clonotype was observed a few times. The chain recombines TRBV20-1 with TRBJ2-1, with D possibly being TRBD2 (5 bases). The CDR3 has 12 amino acids. V lost 3 bases to trimming and J lost 8 bases, with 11 bases between them. Germline lookup yields CDR1 DFQATT and CDR2 SNEGSKA (reference sequence). Here the CDR3 DNA reads TGCAGTGCTAGCGCGGGTCCCTATGAGCAGTTCTTC. Protein product: CSASAGPYEQFF.

CDR3 loop: CASSYIGSGTGANVLTF. For the CDR3, the DNA is TGTGCCAGCAGCTATATCGGATCCGGTACTGGGGCCAACGTCCTGACTTTC. The chain carries TRBV12-3 or TRBV12-4 and TRBJ2-6; D unclear. V was pared by 6 bases and J by 2 bases, with 17 bases between. This CDR3 region has 17 residues.

This clonotype appeared a few times. This chain connects TRBV20-1 to TRBJ2-3; weak D call: TRBD2 (5 bases). Trimming stripped 7 bases from V and 4 bases from J, with 18 bases between. This CDR3 has 14 amino acids. The germline V gene encodes CDR1 DFQATT and CDR2 SNEGSKA (reference sequence). CDR3: CSVTRRALADTQYF. The CDR3 DNA reads TGCAGTGTTACCCGGCGGGCCCTGGCAGATACGCAGTATTTT.

The CDR3 spells CASSLEVDSPQYF. The CDR3 DNA sequence: TGTGCCAGCAGCTTAGAGGTTGACTCTCCCCAGTACTTC. J is TRBJ2-5 and V is TRBV7-2, with D unclear. Germline CDR1 is SGHTA and CDR2 is FQGNSA. The CDR3 has 13 residues. Trimming took off 1 base at V and 9 bases at J, with 12 bases between the two ends.

This clonotype was observed a few times. This chain uses TRBV6-1 with TRBJ1-2, with a weak D call TRBD1 (5 bases). The CDR3 runs to 16 residues. V lost 1 base to trimming and J lost 2 bases, with 14 bases between them. Germline CDR1 is MNHNS and CDR2 is SASEGT. Here the CDR3 reads CASSEGTPIMNYGYTF. The CDR3, as DNA: TGTGCCAGCAGTGAAGGGACACCAATAATGAACTATGGCTACACCTTC.

CDR3 coding DNA: TGTGCCAGCAGGACAGGGGGAGGCAATCAGCCCCAGCATTTT. As protein: CASRTGGGNQPQHF. The chain uses TRBV6-1 and TRBJ1-5; 9 nucleotides agree with TRBD1. Germline V gives CDR1 MNHNS, CDR2 SASEGT. V shed 6 bases, J shed 2 bases, and the junction held 2 bases outside the gene matches. The CDR3 is made up of 14 amino acids.

This clonotype was seen a few times. This chain connects TRBV7-6 to TRBJ2-5; 9 nucleotides agree with TRBD2. Germline CDR1 is SGHVS and CDR2 is FNYEAQ. The CDR3 runs to 15 residues. V lost 6 bases, J lost 5 bases, and 10 bases stayed unmatched. The CDR3 here is CASRPIAGAGETQYF. In DNA, the CDR3 is TGTGCCAGCAGACCAATAGCGGGGGCAGGGGAGACCCAGTACTTC.

This clonotype has just a few counts. The gene calls are TRBV7-2 and TRBJ1-6; 7 nucleotides align to TRBD1. This CDR3 comprises 15 residues. The germline CDR1 and CDR2 sequences are SGHTA and FQGNSA. V lost 8 bases and J lost 9; bases outside the gene matches: 13. The CDR3 DNA sequence: TGTGCCAGCTCCGGTGGGACAGTAGTAGGTTCACCCCTCCACTTT. Protein: CASSGGTVVGSPLHF. Full variable domain (remainder filled in from reference TRBV7-2 and TRBJ1-6): GAGVSQSPSNKVTEKGKDVELRCDPISGHTALYWYRQSLGQGLEFLIYFQGNSAPDKSGLPSDRFSAERTGGSVSTLTIQRTQQEDSAVYLCASSGGTVVGSPLHFGNGTRLTVT.

The rearrangement joins TRBV6-1 to TRBJ1-5; weak D call: TRBD1 (6 bases). The germline V gene encodes CDR1 MNHNS and CDR2 SASEGT. The germline V and J ends were trimmed by 4 bases and 6 bases, with 16 bases remaining between them. The CDR3 contains 15 residues. CDR3 sequence (DNA): TGTGCCAGCAGTGGAGGGGGGGGAGGTGGTCAGCCCCAGCATTTT. Its translation: CASSGGGGGGQPQHF.

The DNA of the CDR3 is TGCGCCAGCAGCCAAGCGGACAGGAACACCGGGGAGCTGTTTTTT. Protein: CASSQADRNTGELFF. The V gene is TRBV4-1, the J gene TRBJ2-2, with D possibly TRBD1 on 6 matching bases. CDR1 and CDR2 from the germline V gene are MGHRA and YSYEKL. The CDR3 runs 15 residues. Trimming stripped 1 base from V and 1 base from J, with 7 bases between.

This clonotype was observed a handful of times. J is TRBJ1-6 and V is TRBV6-5; possibly TRBD1 for D (5 bases). The CDR3 sequence is 18 residues long. The germline V gene encodes CDR1 MNHEY and CDR2 SVGAGI. Trimming cost V 0 bases and J 10 bases, with 22 bases left between them. CDR3 nucleotide sequence: TGTGCCAGCAGTTACTCGGGGCCGGGTCGGGCACAAGGGTCACCCCTCCACTTT. It codes for CASSYSGPGRAQGSPLHF.

This clonotype was picked up a small number of times. The chain employs TRBV7-2 and TRBJ2-3; 13 nucleotides agree with TRBD2. The germline CDR1 and CDR2 sequences are SGHTA and FQGNSA. The CDR3 is made up of 18 amino acids. With V trimmed by 5 bases and J by 0 bases, 8 bases remained unmatched. CDR3 sequence: CASSLVATSGRSTDTQYF. CDR3 nucleotide sequence: TGTGCCAGCAGCCTCGTAGCGACTAGCGGGAGGAGCACAGATACGCAGTATTTT.

Worth noting for this clonotype: An end of the junction differs from the germline gene, which may be a read error. The V gene is TRBV11-2, the J gene TRBJ1-2, with D perhaps TRBD1 (6 bases). Per the germline V gene, CDR1 is SGHAT and CDR2 is FQNNGV. The CDR3 covers 12 residues. CDR3 sequence reads: CVSSTGNYGYTF. The CDR3 nucleotides are TGTGTCAGCAGCACAGGGAACTATGGCTACACCTTC. Supplemented by reference TRBV11-2 and TRBJ1-2, the full variable domain reads EAGVAQSPRYKIIEKRQSVAFWCNPISGHATLYWYQQILGQGPKLLIQFQNNGVVDDSQLPKDRFSAERLKGVDSTLKIQPAKLEDSAVYLCVSSTGNYGYTFGSGTRLTVV.

This clonotype was counted only a few times. The gene calls are TRBV6-2 or TRBV6-3 and TRBJ1-2; TRBD1 agrees at 9 bases. Losses at the gene ends were 5 bases for V and 3 bases for J; bases not matched to a gene: 13. Germline V CDR1 and CDR2: MNHEY, SVGEGT. CDR3 length: 17 amino acids. CDR3 in DNA: TGTGCCAGCAGTGCAAACCGGGACAGGGACTCGTACTATGGCTACACCTTC. It yields the protein CASSANRDRDSYYGYTF.

The rearrangement uses TRBV6-1 and TRBJ1-5; tentative D call: TRBD1 (5 bases). CDR1 is MNHNS and CDR2 is SASEGT in the germline V gene. V was cut by 5 bases and J by 2 bases, with 10 bases left in between. This CDR3 has 14 amino acids. CDR3 nucleotide sequence: TGTGCCAGCAGTCAGGGTCGGGGCAATCAGCCCCAGCATTTT. Translation: CASSQGRGNQPQHF.

This clonotype came up once. This chain links TRBV7-9 with TRBJ1-5; 10 nucleotides match TRBD1. Trimming took 3 bases from V and 5 from J; bases not matched to a gene: 1. The CDR3 has 14 amino acids. The germline CDR1 and CDR2 sequences are SEHNR and FQNEAQ (reference sequence). CDR3 bases: TGTGCCAGCAGCTTGGACAGGGGGGATCAGCCCCAGCATTTT. This encodes CASSLDRGDQPQHF.

This clonotype was seen more than once but under ten times. The J gene is TRBJ2-2, the V gene TRBV7-2, with D possibly being TRBD1 or TRBD2 (6 bases each). The CDR3 has 13 residues. V was pared by 4 bases and J by 7 bases, with 10 bases between. The germline V gene has CDR1 SGHTA and CDR2 FQGNSA. CDR3 nucleotides: TGTGCCAGCAGCTCACAGGGAGGCGGGGAGCTGTTTTTT. It yields the protein CASSSQGGGELFF.

V gene TRBV28 combines with J gene TRBJ1-6; a possible D gene is TRBD1 (6 bases). The ends were cut back, 9 bases at V and 15 bases at J, with 21 bases in the middle. This CDR3 contains 13 residues. CDR1 MDHEN and CDR2 SYDVKM come from the germline V gene. The CDR3 DNA is TGTGCCAGTACAGGTCGGGACAATTATCTCCTCCACTTT. It is translated as CASTGRDNYLLHF.

The chain joins TRBV5-4 to TRBJ2-7; 10 bases agree with TRBD2. The CDR3 covers 16 residues. V trimming: 3 bases; J trimming: 1 base; junction bases outside the gene matches: 7. CDR1 is SGHNT, CDR2 YYREEE, per germline (reference sequence). CDR3: CASSSQRGGKSYEQYF. The CDR3 bases are TGTGCCAGCAGCTCCCAGCGGGGGGGCAAGTCCTACGAGCAGTACTTC.

This clonotype is deemed medium-sized. The rearrangement links TRBV6-2 or TRBV6-3 to TRBJ2-7; D may match TRBD1 or TRBD2 (5 bases each). Germline V gives CDR1 MNHEY, CDR2 SVGEGT. The V end lost 3 bases, the J end lost 2 bases, and 11 bases lay between the germline ends. CDR3 length equals 14 residues. The CDR3: CASSYERGAYEQYF. The CDR3 DNA follows: TGTGCCAGCAGTTATGAGAGGGGAGCCTACGAGCAGTACTTC.

The table lists this clonotype with a few counts. The chain is built from TRBV11-3 and TRBJ2-2; TRBD2 matches 7 bases. Germline CDR1 reads SGHNT; CDR2 reads YENEEA. The CDR3 extends over 15 amino acids. The V gene end was trimmed by 8 bases and the J gene end by 3 bases; junction bases not matched to a gene: 9. The CDR3 region has the DNA TGTGCCAGCGCACGTGAGCTAGCGGACACCGGGGAGCTGTTTTTT. It encodes CASARELADTGELFF.

The chain employs TRBV21-1 and TRBJ2-7; the table's D gene call, TRBD1, was not cross checked with the DNA. TRBV21-1 counts as a pseudogene. The CDR3 has 13 residues. The CDR3: CASSKPPFHEQYF. The CDR3 DNA reads TGTGCCAGCAGCAAACCCCCCTTCCACGAGCAGTACTTC.

This chain links TRBV6-1 with TRBJ1-1, with a possible D match to TRBD1 (6 bases). Trimming took 5 bases from V and 1 from J, leaving 14 bases between them. The CDR3 loop spans 15 amino acids. CDR1 MNHNS and CDR2 SASEGT come from the germline V gene. CDR3 loop: CASSPTGTQNTEAFF. In nucleotides, the CDR3 is TGTGCCAGCAGTCCAACCGGGACACAGAACACTGAAGCTTTCTTT.